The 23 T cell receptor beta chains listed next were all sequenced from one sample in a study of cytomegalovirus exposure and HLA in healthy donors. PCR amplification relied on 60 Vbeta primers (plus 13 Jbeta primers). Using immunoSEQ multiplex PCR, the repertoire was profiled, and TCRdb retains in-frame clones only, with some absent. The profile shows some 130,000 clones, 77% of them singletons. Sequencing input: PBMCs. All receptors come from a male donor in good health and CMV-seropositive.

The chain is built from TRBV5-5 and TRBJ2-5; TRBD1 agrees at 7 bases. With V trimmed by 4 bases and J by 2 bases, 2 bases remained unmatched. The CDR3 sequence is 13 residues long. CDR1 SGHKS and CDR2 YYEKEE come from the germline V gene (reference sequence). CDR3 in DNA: TGTGCCAGCAGCGCACAGGGGCAAGAGACCCAGTACTTC. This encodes CASSAQGQETQYF. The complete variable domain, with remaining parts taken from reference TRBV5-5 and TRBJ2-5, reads DAGVTQSPTHLIKTRGQQVTLRCSPISGHKSVSWYQQVLGQGPQFIFQYYEKEERGRGNFPDRFSARQFPNYSSELNVNALLLGDSALYLCASSAQGQETQYFGPGTRLLVL.

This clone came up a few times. The CDR3 DNA reads TGTGCCAGCAGTTTATCCCGAAAGCGGAGGGAGTATCGCCAAGAGACCCAGTACTTC. It yields the protein CASSLSRKRREYRQETQYF. V and J are TRBV28 and TRBJ2-5, with D maybe TRBD2 (6 bases). The CDR3 runs 19 residues. Germline CDR1 reads MDHEN; CDR2 reads SYDVKM. The V end was cut by 1 base, the J end by 1 base, with 22 bases between.

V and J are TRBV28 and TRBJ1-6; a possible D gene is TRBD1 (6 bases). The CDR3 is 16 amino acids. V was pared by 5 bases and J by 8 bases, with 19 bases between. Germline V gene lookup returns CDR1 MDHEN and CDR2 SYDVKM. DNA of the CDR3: TGTGCCAGCAGTCTCAAACCAGGGGATCTTTATTCACCCCTCCACTTT. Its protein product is CASSLKPGDLYSPLHF. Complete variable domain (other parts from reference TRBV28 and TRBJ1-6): DVKVTQSSRYLVKRTGEKVFLECVQDMDHENMFWYRQDPGLGLRLIYFSYDVKMKEKGDIPEGYSVSREKKERFSLILESASTNQTSMYLCASSLKPGDLYSPLHFGNGTRLTVT.

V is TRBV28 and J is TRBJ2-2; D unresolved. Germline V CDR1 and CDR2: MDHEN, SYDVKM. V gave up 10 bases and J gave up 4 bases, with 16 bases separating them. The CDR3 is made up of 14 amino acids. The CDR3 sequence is CAIQSASGTGELFF. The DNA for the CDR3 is TGTGCCATCCAGTCAGCCTCGGGCACCGGGGAGCTGTTTTTT.

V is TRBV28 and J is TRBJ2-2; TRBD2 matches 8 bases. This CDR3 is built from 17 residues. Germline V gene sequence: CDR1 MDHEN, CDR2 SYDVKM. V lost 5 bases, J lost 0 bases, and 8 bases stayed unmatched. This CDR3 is CASSTYRGGTNTGELFF. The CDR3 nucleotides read TGTGCCAGCAGTACCTATCGGGGGGGTACGAACACCGGGGAGCTGTTTTTT.

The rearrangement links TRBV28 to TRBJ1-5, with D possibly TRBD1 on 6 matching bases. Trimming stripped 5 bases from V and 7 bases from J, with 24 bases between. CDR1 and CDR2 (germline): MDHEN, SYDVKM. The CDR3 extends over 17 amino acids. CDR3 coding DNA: TGTGCCAGCAGTCCTTCGAACAGGGCCAGGGTGAGCCAGCCCCAGCATTTT. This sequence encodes CASSPSNRARVSQPQHF.

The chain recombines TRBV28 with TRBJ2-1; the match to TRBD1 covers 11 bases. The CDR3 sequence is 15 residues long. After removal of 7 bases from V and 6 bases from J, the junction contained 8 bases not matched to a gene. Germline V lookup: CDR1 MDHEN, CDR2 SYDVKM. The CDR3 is CASTPRTGGPNEQFF. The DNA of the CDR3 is TGTGCCAGCACCCCCCGGACAGGGGGCCCCAATGAGCAGTTCTTC.

The CDR3 is CASSMTGGTDTQYF. The CDR3 coding sequence is TGTGCCAGCAGTATGACAGGGGGCACAGATACGCAGTATTTT. The chain carries TRBV6-5 and TRBJ2-3; 8 bases fit TRBD1. The length of the CDR3 is 14 residues. J was trimmed by 1 base and V by 5 bases; bases with no gene match: 2. Germline CDR1 is MNHEY and CDR2 is SVGAGI.

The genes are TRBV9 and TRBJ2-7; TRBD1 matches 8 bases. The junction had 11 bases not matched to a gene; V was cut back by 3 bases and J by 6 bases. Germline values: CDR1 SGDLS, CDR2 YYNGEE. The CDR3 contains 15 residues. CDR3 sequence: CASSASGTGGFEQYF. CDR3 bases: TGTGCCAGCAGCGCCTCCGGGACAGGTGGTTTCGAGCAGTACTTC.

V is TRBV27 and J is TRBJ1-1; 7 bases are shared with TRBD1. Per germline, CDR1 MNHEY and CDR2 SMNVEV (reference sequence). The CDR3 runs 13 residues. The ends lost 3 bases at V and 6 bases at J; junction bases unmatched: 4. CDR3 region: CASSFLGGPEAFF. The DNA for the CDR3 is TGTGCCAGCAGTTTTTTAGGGGGCCCTGAAGCTTTCTTT.

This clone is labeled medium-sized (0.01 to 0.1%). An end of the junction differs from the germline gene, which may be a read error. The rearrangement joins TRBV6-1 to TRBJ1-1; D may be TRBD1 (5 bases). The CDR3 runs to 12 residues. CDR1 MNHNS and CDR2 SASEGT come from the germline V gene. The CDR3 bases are TGTGCCACCAGTCGGGGGGTCACTGAAGCTTTCTTT. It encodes CATSRGVTEAFF.

The chain's CDR3 is CASSVVGAGSGSGANVLTF. The CDR3 nucleotides read TGTGCCAGCAGCGTAGTGGGGGCGGGCAGTGGCTCTGGGGCCAACGTCCTGACTTTC. The chain has TRBV9 and TRBJ2-6, with D tentatively TRBD1 (6 bases). The CDR3 is 19 residues long. Germline V gene sequence: CDR1 SGDLS, CDR2 YYNGEE. Deletions cut 0 bases from V and 0 bases from J, with 16 bases between.

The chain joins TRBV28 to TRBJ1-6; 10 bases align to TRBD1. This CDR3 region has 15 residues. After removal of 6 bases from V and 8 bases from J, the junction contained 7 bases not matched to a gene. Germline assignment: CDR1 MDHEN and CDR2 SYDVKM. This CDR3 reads CASRTKDRGHSPLHF. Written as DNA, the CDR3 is TGTGCCAGCAGGACCAAAGACAGGGGGCATTCACCCCTCCACTTT.

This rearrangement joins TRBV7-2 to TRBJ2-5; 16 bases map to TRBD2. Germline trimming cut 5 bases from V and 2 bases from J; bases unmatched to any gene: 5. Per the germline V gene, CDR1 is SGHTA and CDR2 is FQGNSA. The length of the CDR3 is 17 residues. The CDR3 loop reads CASSKGLAGGLQETQYF. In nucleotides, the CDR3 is TGTGCCAGCAGCAAGGGACTAGCGGGAGGGCTTCAAGAGACCCAGTACTTC.

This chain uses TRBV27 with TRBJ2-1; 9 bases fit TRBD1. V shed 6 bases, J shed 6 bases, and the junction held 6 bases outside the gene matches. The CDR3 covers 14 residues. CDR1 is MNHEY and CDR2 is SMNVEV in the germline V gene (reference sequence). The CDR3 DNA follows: TGTGCCAGCAGCGGGACAGGGCGATCCAATGAGCAGTTCTTC. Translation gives CASSGTGRSNEQFF.

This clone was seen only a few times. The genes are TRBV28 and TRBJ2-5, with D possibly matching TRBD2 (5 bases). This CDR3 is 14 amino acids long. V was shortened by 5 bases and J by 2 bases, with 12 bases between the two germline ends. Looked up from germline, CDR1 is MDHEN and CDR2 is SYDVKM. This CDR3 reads CASSGAAGQETQYF. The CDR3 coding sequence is TGTGCCAGCAGTGGAGCGGCGGGTCAAGAGACCCAGTACTTC.

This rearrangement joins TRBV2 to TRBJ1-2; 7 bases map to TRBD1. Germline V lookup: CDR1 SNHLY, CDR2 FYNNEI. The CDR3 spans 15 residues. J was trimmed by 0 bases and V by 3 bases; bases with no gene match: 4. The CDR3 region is CASSERQGANYGYTF. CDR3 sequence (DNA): TGTGCCAGCAGTGAGCGGCAGGGGGCTAACTATGGCTACACCTTC.

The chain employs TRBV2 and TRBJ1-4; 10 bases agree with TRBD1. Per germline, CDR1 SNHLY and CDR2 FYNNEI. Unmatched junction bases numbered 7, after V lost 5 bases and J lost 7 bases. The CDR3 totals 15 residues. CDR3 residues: CASSYLTGGREKLFF. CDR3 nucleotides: TGTGCCAGCAGTTACTTGACAGGGGGCCGTGAAAAACTGTTTTTT.

CDR3 bases: TGCAGCGTGATACAGGGGACGGGCAATCAGCCCCAGCATTTT. Protein: CSVIQGTGNQPQHF. The V gene is TRBV29-1, the J gene TRBJ1-5; 7 nucleotides line up with TRBD1. The CDR3 is 14 residues long. Unmatched junction bases numbered 7, after V lost 6 bases and J lost 2 bases. Germline V lookup: CDR1 SQVTM, CDR2 ANQGSEA.

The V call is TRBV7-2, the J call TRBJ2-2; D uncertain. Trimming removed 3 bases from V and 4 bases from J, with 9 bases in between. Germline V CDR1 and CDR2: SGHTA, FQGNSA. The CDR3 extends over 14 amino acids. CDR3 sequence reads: CASSFRVSTGELFF. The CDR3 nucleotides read TGTGCCAGCAGCTTTCGCGTATCCACCGGGGAGCTGTTTTTT.

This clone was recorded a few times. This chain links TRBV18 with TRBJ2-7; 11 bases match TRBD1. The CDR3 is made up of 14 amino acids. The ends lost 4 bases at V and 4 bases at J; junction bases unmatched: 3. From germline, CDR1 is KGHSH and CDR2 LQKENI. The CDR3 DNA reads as TGTGCCAGCTCACGGGGGACAGGGGGATACGAGCAGTACTTC. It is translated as CASSRGTGGYEQYF.

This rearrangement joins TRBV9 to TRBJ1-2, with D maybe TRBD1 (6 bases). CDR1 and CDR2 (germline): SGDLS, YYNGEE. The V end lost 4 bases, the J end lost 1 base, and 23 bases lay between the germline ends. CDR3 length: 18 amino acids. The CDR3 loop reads CASSRETGTRRSNYGYTF. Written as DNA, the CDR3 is TGTGCCAGCAGCAGAGAGACCGGGACACGTAGAAGTAACTATGGCTACACCTTC.

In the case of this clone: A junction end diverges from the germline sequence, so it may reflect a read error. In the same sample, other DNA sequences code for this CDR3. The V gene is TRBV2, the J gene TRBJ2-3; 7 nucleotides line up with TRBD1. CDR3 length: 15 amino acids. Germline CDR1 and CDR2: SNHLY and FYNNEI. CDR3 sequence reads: CASSPGQLVKDTQYF. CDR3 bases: TGTGCCAGCAGTCCGGGACAGCTGGTGAAAGATACACAGTATTTT.